This TCR beta chain is from a study of shared clonotypes between healthy human individuals. This clone was recorded a few times. The antigen remains unidentified. Study outcomes and limitations: Clonotypes that were shared across a handful of donors made up about 4.5% of naive CD4 clonotypes.

Partitioning of CD4+ cells yielded a CD45RA+ naive subset and a CD45RA-negative memory subset. This CDR3 is built from 12 residues. Each PCR replicate from the sorted subsets contained roughly 210 ng DNA, which is about 31,000 T cell genomes. Original methodology: In the immunoSEQ data, sequences were junction-only and lacked quality scores, so filtering differed. Sequencing was performed with immunoSEQ multiplex PCR; in TCRdb, only in-frame clones are kept and a portion is missing. For V, J and clone size, that table is used; D and trimming come from the DNA. The sample lists around 980,000 clones; roughly 74% were seen once.

The chain employs TRBV21-1 and TRBJ1-1; TRBD1, the table's D call, lacks a check against the DNA. TRBV21-1 is designated a pseudogene. Specimen: memory CD4+ T cells from PBMCs. Subset noted: CD45RA-negative fraction. The origin of this receptor is a man between 18 and 29 years old in good health. Some clones in this sample may be carry-over from other donors' samples. The CDR3 sequence is CASSKRDREIFF. The CDR3 region has the DNA TGTGCCAGCAGCAAGAGGGACAGGGAGATTTTCTTT.